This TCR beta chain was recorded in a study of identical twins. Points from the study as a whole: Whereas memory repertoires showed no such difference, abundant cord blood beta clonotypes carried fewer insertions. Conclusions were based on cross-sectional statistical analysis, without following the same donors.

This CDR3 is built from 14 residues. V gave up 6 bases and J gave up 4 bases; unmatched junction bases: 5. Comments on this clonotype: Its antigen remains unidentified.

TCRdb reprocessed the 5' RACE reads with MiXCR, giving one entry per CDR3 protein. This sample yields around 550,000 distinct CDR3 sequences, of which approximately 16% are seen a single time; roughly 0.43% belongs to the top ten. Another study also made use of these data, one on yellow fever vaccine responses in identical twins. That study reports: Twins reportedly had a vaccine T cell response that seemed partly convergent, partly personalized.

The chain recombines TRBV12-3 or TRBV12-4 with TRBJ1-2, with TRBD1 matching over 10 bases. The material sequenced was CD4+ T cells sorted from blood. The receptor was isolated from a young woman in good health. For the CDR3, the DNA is TGTGCCAGCAGCCGGGACAGGGGTTTCTATGGCTACACCTTC. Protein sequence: CASSRDRGFYGYTF.